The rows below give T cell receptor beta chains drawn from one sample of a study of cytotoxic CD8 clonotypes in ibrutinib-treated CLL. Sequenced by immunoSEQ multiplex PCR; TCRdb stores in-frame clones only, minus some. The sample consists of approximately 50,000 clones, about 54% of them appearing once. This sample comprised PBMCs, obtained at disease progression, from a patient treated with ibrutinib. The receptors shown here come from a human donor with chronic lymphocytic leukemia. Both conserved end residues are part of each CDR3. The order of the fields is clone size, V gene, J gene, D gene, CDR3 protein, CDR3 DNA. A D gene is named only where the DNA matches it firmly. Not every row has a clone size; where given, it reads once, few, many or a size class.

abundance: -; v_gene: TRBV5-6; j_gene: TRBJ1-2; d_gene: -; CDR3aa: CASSPLVQGYYGYTF; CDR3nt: TGTGCCAGCAGCCCCCTAGTCCAGGGGTACTATGGCTACACCTTC
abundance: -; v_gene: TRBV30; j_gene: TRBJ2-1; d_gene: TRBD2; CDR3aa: CAWSVGGSYNEQFF; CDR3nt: TGTGCCTGGAGTGTAGGCGGGAGCTACAATGAGCAGTTCTTC
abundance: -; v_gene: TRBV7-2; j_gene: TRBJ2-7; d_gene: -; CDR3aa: CASSLLQGSGSYEQYF; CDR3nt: TGTGCCAGCAGCTTGTTGCAGGGATCGGGATCCTACGAGCAGTACTTC
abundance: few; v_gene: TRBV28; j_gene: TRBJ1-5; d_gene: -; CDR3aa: CASRQSLNQPQHF; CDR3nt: TGTGCCAGCAGACAGAGTCTCAATCAGCCCCAGCATTTT
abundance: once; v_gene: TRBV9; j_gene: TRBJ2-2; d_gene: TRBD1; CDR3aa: CASSSRDRETSGELFF; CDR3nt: TGTGCCAGCAGCAGCCGGGACAGGGAGACGTCCGGGGAGCTGTTTTTT
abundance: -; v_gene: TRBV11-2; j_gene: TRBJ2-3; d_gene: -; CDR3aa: CASSYGRVSSTDTQYF; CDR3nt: TGTGCCAGCAGCTATGGACGGGTTTCTAGCACAGATACGCAGTATTTT
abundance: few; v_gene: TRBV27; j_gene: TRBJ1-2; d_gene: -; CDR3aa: CASSPRDFLRGYTF; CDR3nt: TGTGCCAGCAGTCCTAGGGACTTCCTGCGGGGCTACACCTTC
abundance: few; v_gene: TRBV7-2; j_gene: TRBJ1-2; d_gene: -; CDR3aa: CASSELGQSSDHGYTF; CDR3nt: TGTGCCAGCAGCGAACTTGGACAGTCCTCTGATCATGGCTACACCTTC
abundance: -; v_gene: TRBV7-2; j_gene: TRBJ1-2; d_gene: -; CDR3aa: CASSLVASADYGYTF; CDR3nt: TGTGCCAGCAGCTTAGTCGCGTCAGCGGACTATGGCTACACCTTC
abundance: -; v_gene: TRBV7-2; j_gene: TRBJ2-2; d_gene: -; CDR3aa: CASSFSIRGLTGELFF; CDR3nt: TGTGCCAGCAGCTTCAGTATCAGGGGATTGACCGGGGAGCTGTTTTTT
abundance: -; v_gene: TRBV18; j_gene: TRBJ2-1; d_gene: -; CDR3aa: CASSYGLNNEQFF; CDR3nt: TGTGCCAGCTCATATGGACTAAACAATGAGCAGTTCTTC
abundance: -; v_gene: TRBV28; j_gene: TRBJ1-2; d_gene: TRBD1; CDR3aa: CASSLWLTGVGGYTF; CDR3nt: TGTGCCAGCAGTTTATGGCTGACAGGGGTAGGTGGCTACACCTTC
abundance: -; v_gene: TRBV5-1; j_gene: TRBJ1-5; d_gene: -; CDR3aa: CASSLGSNQPQHF; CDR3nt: TGCGCCAGCAGCTTGGGTAGCAATCAGCCCCAGCATTTT
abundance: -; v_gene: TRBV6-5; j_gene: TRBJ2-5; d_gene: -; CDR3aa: CATLGRGRKTQYF; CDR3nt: TGTGCCACTTTGGGCAGGGGGAGGAAGACCCAGTACTTC
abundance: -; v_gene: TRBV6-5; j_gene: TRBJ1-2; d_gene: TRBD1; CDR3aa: CASSNGQDQGYTF; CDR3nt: TGTGCCAGCAGTAACGGACAGGACCAGGGCTACACCTTC
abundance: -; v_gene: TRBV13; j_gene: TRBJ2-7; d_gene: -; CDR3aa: CASSTTGGRVHEQYF; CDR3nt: TGTGCCAGCAGCACTACTGGGGGCAGGGTCCACGAGCAGTACTTC
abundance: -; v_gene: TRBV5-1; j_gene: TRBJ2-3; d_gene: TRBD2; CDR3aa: CASSFGLAGGGPRAQYF; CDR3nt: TGCGCCAGCAGCTTCGGACTAGCGGGGGGTGGCCCCAGGGCGCAGTATTTT
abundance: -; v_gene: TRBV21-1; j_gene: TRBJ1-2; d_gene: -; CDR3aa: CASSRSISDGYTF; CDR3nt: TGTGCCAGCAGCCGGTCGATTTCGGATGGCTACACCTTC
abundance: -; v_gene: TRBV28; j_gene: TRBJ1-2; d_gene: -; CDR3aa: CASHSPGSNYGYTF; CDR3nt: TGTGCCAGCCATTCCCCTGGATCTAACTATGGCTACACCTTC
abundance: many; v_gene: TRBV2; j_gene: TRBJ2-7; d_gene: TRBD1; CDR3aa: CASSEQGYEQYF; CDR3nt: TGTGCCAGCAGCGAACAGGGGTACGAGCAGTACTTC
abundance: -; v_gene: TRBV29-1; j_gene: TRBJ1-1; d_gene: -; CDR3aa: CSVAPAQNTEAFF; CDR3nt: TGCAGCGTTGCGCCAGCCCAGAACACTGAAGCTTTCTTT
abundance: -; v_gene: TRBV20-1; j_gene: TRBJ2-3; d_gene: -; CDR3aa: CSAPGPHTQYF; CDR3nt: TGCAGTGCCCCTGGACCACATACGCAGTATTTT
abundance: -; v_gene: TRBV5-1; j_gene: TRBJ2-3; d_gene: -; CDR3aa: CASSFWGTDTQYF; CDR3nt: TGCGCCAGCAGCTTCTGGGGCACAGATACGCAGTATTTT
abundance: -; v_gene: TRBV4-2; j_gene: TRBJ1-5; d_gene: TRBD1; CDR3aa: CASSPGQGAGQPQHF; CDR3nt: TGTGCCAGCAGCCCGGGGCAGGGGGCAGGACAGCCCCAGCATTTT
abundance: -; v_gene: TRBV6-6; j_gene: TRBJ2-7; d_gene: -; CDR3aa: CASSPTSYEQYF; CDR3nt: TGTGCCAGCAGTCCTACCTCCTACGAGCAGTACTTC
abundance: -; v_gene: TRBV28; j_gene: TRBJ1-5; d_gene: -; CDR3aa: CASSFGGSNQPQHF; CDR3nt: TGTGCCAGCAGCTTCGGGGGGAGCAATCAGCCCCAGCATTTT
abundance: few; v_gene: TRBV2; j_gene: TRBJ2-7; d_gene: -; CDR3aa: CASSEKSDEQYF; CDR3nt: TGTGCCAGCAGCGAGAAGTCGGACGAGCAGTACTTC
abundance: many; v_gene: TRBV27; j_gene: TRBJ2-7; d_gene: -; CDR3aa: CASSPSHVYEQYF; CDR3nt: TGTGCCAGCAGCCCATCCCACGTCTACGAGCAGTACTTC
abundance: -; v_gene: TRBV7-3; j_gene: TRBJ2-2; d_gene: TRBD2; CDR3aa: CASRIAGGGNTGELFF; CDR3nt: TGTGCCAGCAGAATAGCGGGAGGGGGAAACACCGGGGAGCTGTTTTTT
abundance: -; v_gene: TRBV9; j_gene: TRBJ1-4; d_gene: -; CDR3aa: CASSVRAGSEKLFF; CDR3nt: TGTGCCAGCAGCGTCCGGGCAGGGAGCGAAAAACTGTTTTTT
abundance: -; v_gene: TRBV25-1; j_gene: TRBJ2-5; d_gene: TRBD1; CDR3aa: CASSGLGQGPVETQYF; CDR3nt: TGTGCCAGCAGTGGCCTCGGACAGGGTCCGGTAGAGACCCAGTACTTC
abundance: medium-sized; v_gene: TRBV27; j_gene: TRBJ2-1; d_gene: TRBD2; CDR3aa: CASSSGLAPGNEQFF; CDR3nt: TGTGCCAGCAGCTCGGGACTAGCCCCGGGGAATGAGCAGTTCTTC
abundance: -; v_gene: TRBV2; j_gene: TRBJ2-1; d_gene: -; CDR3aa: CASSDLSSYNEQFF; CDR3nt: TGTGCCAGCAGTGACCTAAGCTCCTACAATGAGCAGTTCTTC
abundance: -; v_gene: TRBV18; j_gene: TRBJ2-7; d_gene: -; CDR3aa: CASSPPAAVYEQYF; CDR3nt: TGTGCCAGCTCACCACCGGCAGCCGTCTACGAGCAGTACTTC
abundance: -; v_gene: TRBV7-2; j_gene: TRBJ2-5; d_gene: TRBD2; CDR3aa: CASSMGLAGGWQETQYF; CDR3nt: TGTGCCAGCAGCATGGGACTAGCGGGAGGCTGGCAAGAGACCCAGTACTTC
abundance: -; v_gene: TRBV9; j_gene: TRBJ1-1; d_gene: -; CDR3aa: CASSVGGNMNTEAFF; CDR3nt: TGTGCCAGCAGCGTAGGCGGGAACATGAACACTGAAGCTTTCTTT
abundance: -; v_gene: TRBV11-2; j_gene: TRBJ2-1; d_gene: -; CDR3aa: CASSLISEYYNEQFF; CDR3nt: TGTGCCAGCAGCTTAATCAGCGAGTATTACAATGAGCAGTTCTTC
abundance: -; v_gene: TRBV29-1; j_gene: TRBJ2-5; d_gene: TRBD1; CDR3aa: CSVEGAFRQGSNQETQYF; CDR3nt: TGCAGCGTTGAGGGTGCATTTAGACAGGGCAGCAACCAAGAGACCCAGTACTTC
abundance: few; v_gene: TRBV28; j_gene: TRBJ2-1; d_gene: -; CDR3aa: CASSPPWGLYNEQFF; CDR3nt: TGTGCCAGCAGTCCCCCATGGGGACTCTACAATGAGCAGTTCTTC
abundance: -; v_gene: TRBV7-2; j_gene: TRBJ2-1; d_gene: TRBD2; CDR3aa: CASSPRGAGGHNEQFF; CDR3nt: TGTGCCAGCAGCCCGCGAGGAGCGGGAGGTCACAATGAGCAGTTCTTC
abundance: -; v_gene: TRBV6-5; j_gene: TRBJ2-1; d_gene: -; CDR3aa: CASSYERRPYNEQFF; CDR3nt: TGTGCCAGCAGTTACGAGAGACGGCCCTACAATGAGCAGTTCTTC
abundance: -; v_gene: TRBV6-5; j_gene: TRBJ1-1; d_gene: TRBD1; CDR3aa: CASSYGTGRSEAFF; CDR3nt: TGTGCCAGCAGTTATGGGACAGGCCGATCAGAAGCTTTCTTT
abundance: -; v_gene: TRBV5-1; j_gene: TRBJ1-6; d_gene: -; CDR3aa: CASSPGTSGNSPLHF; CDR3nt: TGCGCCAGCAGCCCTGGGACCAGCGGTAATTCACCCCTCCACTTT
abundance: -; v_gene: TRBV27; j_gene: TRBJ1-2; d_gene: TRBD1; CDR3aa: CARGTGVSYGYTF; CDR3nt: TGTGCAAGAGGGACAGGGGTGAGCTATGGCTACACCTTC
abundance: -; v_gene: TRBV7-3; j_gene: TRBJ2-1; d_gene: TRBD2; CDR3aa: CASSQSGTSGVNEQFF; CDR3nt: TGTGCCAGCAGCCAATCCGGGACTAGCGGAGTCAATGAGCAGTTCTTC
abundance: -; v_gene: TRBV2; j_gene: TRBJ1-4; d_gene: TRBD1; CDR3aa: CASGTGFNEKLFF; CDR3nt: TGTGCCAGCGGGACAGGGTTTAATGAAAAACTGTTTTTT
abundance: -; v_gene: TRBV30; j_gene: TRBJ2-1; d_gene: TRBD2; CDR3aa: CALQGTSVYNEQFF; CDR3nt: TGTGCCCTCCAGGGGACTAGCGTTTACAATGAGCAGTTCTTC
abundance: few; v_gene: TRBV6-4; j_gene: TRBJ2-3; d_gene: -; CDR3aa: CASSDSEGTQYF; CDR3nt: TGTGCCAGCAGTGACTCCGAGGGTACGCAGTATTTT
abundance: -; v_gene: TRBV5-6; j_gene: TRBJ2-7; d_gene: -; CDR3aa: CASSSQVNEQYF; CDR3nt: TGTGCCAGCAGCTCCCAGGTTAACGAGCAGTACTTC
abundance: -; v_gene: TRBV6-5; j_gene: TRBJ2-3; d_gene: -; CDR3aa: CASSYWGGSSTDTQYF; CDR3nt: TGTGCCAGCAGTTATTGGGGGGGCAGTAGCACAGATACGCAGTATTTT
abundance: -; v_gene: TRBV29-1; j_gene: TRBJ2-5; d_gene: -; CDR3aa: CSVSHGVAQETQYF; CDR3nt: TGCAGCGTTTCGCATGGTGTGGCGCAAGAGACCCAGTACTTC
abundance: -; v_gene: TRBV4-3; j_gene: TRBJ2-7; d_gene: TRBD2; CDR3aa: CASSQVPTSGDYEQYF; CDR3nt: TGCGCCAGCAGCCAAGTCCCGACTAGCGGAGACTACGAGCAGTACTTC
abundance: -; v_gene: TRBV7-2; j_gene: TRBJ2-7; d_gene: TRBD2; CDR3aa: CASSSPGLIYEQYF; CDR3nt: TGTGCCAGCAGCTCCCCGGGACTAATCTACGAGCAGTACTTC
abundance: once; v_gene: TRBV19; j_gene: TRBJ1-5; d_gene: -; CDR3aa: CASSIDGPNQPQHF; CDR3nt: TGTGCCAGTAGTATAGATGGGCCCAATCAGCCCCAGCATTTT
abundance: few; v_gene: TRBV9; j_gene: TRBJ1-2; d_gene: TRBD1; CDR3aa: CASSVGTGPGYTF; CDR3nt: TGTGCCAGCAGCGTAGGGACAGGGCCTGGCTACACCTTC
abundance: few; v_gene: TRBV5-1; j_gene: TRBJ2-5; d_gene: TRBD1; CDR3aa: CASSAGQGMETQYF; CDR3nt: TGCGCCAGCAGCGCGGGACAGGGGATGGAGACCCAGTACTTC
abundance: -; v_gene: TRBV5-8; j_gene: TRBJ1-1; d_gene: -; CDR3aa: CASSLVTRGYTEAFF; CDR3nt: TGTGCCAGCAGCCTCGTTACACGGGGGTACACTGAAGCTTTCTTT